These 3 T cell receptor beta chains came from one sample sequenced in a study of shared clonotypes between healthy human individuals. The repertoire was sequenced with immunoSEQ multiplex PCR; TCRdb's copy has only in-frame clones and lacks some. Seen here are about 2,200,000 clones, 90% to 95% observed once, and the top ten hold around 1.7%. CD8 cells classed as naive were CD45RO-negative and positively selected for CCR7, excluding terminally differentiated effector memory CD45RA+ cells. Material for sequencing was naive CD8+ T cells from PBMCs. The receptor set was obtained from a man aged 18 to 29 in good health. Some clones in this sample may be carry-over from other donors' samples.

The count of this clone is one. The chain recombines TRBV4-2 with TRBJ2-3, with TRBD2 identical over 8 bases. CDR1 is LGHNA and CDR2 is YNFKEQ in the germline V gene. Trimming at V came to 4 bases and at J to 4 bases, leaving 10 bases not matched to a gene. CDR3 length: 16 residues. The CDR3 DNA is TGTGCCAGCAGCCCTGGTAAAGGGCGGGAGGCAGATACGCAGTATTTT. It is translated as CASSPGKGREADTQYF.

The V call is TRBV4-1, the J call TRBJ2-3; tentatively, D is TRBD2 (6 bases). The CDR3 covers 17 residues. Trimming left V 4 bases short and J 3 bases short, with 20 bases between. Germline CDR1 is MGHRA and CDR2 is YSYEKL. CDR3 region: CASSLLSEGRVTDTQYF. The CDR3 region has the DNA TGCGCCAGCAGCCTCTTATCGGAGGGCAGGGTAACAGATACGCAGTATTTT.

V gene TRBV28 combines with J gene TRBJ2-5; TRBD2 matches 7 bases. V lost 10 bases, J lost 5 bases, and 13 bases stayed unmatched. Looked up from germline, CDR1 is MDHEN and CDR2 is SYDVKM. There are 14 residues in the CDR3. CDR3 sequence reads: CATTGGTAGETQYF. The CDR3 DNA follows: TGTGCCACAACGGGGGGAACGGCGGGGGAGACCCAGTACTTC. Complete variable domain (other parts from reference TRBV28 and TRBJ2-5): DVKVTQSSRYLVKRTGEKVFLECVQDMDHENMFWYRQDPGLGLRLIYFSYDVKMKEKGDIPEGYSVSREKKERFSLILESASTNQTSMYLCATTGGTAGETQYFGPGTRLLVL.